The rows below give T cell receptor beta chains drawn from one sample of a study of TIL therapy for anti-PD-1-resistant metastatic lung cancer. Repertoires were generated with immunoSEQ multiplex PCR, while TCRdb's copy carries only in-frame clones and drops some. Here the sample spans 6,000 to 7,500 clones, around three fifths being singletons. The material was tumor tissue, obtained at baseline. The receptors originated from a person aged 30 to 80 with non-small cell lung cancer. Each CDR3 is given with its conserved first and last residue. The D gene is left open where the match is weak. Clone size, where shown, is once, few, many, or a class for clones that have expanded.

>TRBJ2-1|-|TRBV7-3|-
TGTGCCAGCAGCTTAAGTGGTGTGGAGGATGAGCAGTTCTTC
CASSLSGVEDEQFF
>TRBJ1-2|-|TRBV5-8|-
TGTGCCAGCAGCTTGGCCGGCACTAACTATGGCTACACCTTC
CASSLAGTNYGYTF
>TRBJ1-1|TRBD1|TRBV5-4|-
TGTGCCAGCAGCCGGGACAGGGGGTCTGGGAACACTGAAGCTTTCTTT
CASSRDRGSGNTEAFF
>TRBJ1-2|-|TRBV6-5|few
TGTGCCAGCAGTTACTCGAGGGACTCTTTTCGCACCTTC
CASSYSRDSFRTF
>TRBJ1-3|-|TRBV3-1/TRBV3-2|-
TGTGCCAGCAGCCAAGATTACCGAAACACCATATATTTT
CASSQDYRNTIYF
>TRBJ1-4|-|TRBV5-6|medium-sized
TGTGCCAGCAGTTTTCGACAGCTTGCAACTAATGAAAAACTGTTTTTT
CASSFRQLATNEKLFF
>TRBJ2-1|-|TRBV14|few
TGTGCCAGCAGCCAAGAGGACTCGTACAATGAGCAGTTCTTC
CASSQEDSYNEQFF
>TRBJ1-1|TRBD1|TRBV5-6|few
TGTGCCAGCAGCTTGCGACAGGGCCGGACTGAAGCTTTCTTT
CASSLRQGRTEAFF
>TRBJ1-1|-|TRBV20-1|few
TGCAGTGCTAGCAACTGGAATGAAGCTTTCTTT
CSASNWNEAFF
>TRBJ1-3|-|TRBV7-2|-
TGTGCCAGCAGCTTCCCTAGGGGTAGTTCTGGAAACACCATATATTTT
CASSFPRGSSGNTIYF
>TRBJ1-1|-|TRBV7-2|-
TGTGCCAGCAGCTTACCCCCGAGTCCTGAAGCTTTCTTT
CASSLPPSPEAFF
>TRBJ2-3|TRBD1|TRBV11-2|-
TGTGCCAGCAGCAAACAAGATCAGGGGGAGTTCTCCACAGATACGCAGTATTTT
CASSKQDQGEFSTDTQYF
>TRBJ2-3|-|TRBV23-1|-
TGCGCCAGCACAGGGCCACTAATTGCTAGCACAGATACGCAGTATTTT
CASTGPLIASTDTQYF
>TRBJ2-3|-|TRBV30|-
TGTGCCTGGAGTGTACCAGCCGTAGGCACAGATACGCAGTATTTT
CAWSVPAVGTDTQYF
>TRBJ1-3|-|TRBV3-1/TRBV3-2|-
TGTGCCAGCAGCCAAGTCGTTGGAAACACCATATATTTT
CASSQVVGNTIYF
>TRBJ2-7|TRBD1|TRBV11-3|few
TGTGCCAGCACCTTAAACCCGAGGACAGGGGCCTTACTCTACGAGCAGTACTTC
CASTLNPRTGALLYEQYF
>TRBJ2-7|-|TRBV30|medium-sized
TGTGCCTGGAGTTTTAGCGACCACGAGCAGTACTTC
CAWSFSDHEQYF
>TRBJ2-1|-|TRBV19|large
TGTGCCAGTAGTATCAGTCAGTGGAATGAGCAGTTCTTC
CASSISQWNEQFF
>TRBJ1-1|-|TRBV5-1|few
TGCGCCAGCAGCTTTGGGGGGACCATGAACACTGAAGCTTTCTTT
CASSFGGTMNTEAFF
>TRBJ1-1|TRBD1|TRBV5-1|-
TGCGCCAGCAGCTTACAGGGGACTGAAGCTTTCTTT
CASSLQGTEAFF
>TRBJ2-3|TRBD2|TRBV5-6|-
TGTGCCAGCAGCTTGTCAACACTAGCGGGGGGGCTCGCAGATACGCAGTATTTT
CASSLSTLAGGLADTQYF
>TRBJ2-1|TRBD2|TRBV6-5|-
TGTGCCAGCAGCCCCATAGCGGGCCACATAGATGAGCAGTTCTTC
CASSPIAGHIDEQFF
>TRBJ2-2|-|TRBV5-1|-
TGCGCCAGCAGCTTGGGACCGGGCGGGGAGCTGTTTTTT
CASSLGPGGELFF
>TRBJ2-7|-|TRBV5-1|few
TGCGCCAGCAGCCCGGAGGGCCACTCCTACGAGCAGTACTTC
CASSPEGHSYEQYF